This TCR beta chain was sequenced during a study of Graves' ophthalmopathy and Graves' hyperthyroidism. Germline V gene data show CDR1 as MGHRA and CDR2 as YSYEKL. Trimming removed 2 bases from V and 3 bases from J; junction bases left unmatched: 8. The CDR3 covers 17 residues. As the template, RNA transcripts were used to amplify TCR beta CDR3 regions. HTBI-primed first-round RT-PCR preceded second-round multiplex PCR. From the multiplex PCR reads, TCRdb called clonotypes with MiXCR, one entry per CDR3 protein. The repertoire consists of around 1,000,000 distinct CDR3 sequences, with about two fifths occurring once and the leading ten covering 11%.

The J gene is TRBJ2-2, the V gene TRBV4-1; TRBD1 aligns across 8 bases. The sequenced material came from peripheral blood or thyroid tissue (not recorded which). This clonotype was obtained from an adult man with Graves' hyperthyroidism. CDR3 DNA: TGCGCCAGCAGCCAAAATTCCGGGACAGGAGACACCGGGGAGCTGTTTTTT. Protein sequence: CASSQNSGTGDTGELFF.